These 2 T cell receptor beta chains were all obtained from the same sample, sequenced in a study of cytotoxic CD8 clonotypes in ibrutinib-treated CLL. Generated by immunoSEQ multiplex PCR, the TCRdb table keeps only in-frame clones and is missing some. The table has fewer than 45,000 clones, roughly two thirds seen once; the top ten hold around a tenth. The specimen was PBMCs, collected at disease progression, from a patient treated with ibrutinib. These receptors were taken from a human donor with chronic lymphocytic leukemia.

The gene calls are TRBV25-1 and TRBJ2-7; tentatively, D is TRBD2 (6 bases). The germline V gene encodes CDR1 MGHDK and CDR2 SYGVNS. The germline V and J ends were trimmed by 8 bases and 4 bases, with 9 bases remaining between them. The CDR3 loop spans 11 amino acids. Here the CDR3 reads CASRRGYEQYF. The DNA of the CDR3 is TGTGCCAGCCGGCGGGGATACGAGCAGTACTTC.

This chain joins TRBV7-6 and TRBJ2-7, with 7 positions matching TRBD1. Unmatched junction bases numbered 5, after V lost 6 bases and J lost 3 bases. This CDR3 is built from 13 residues. Germline V gene data show CDR1 as SGHVS and CDR2 as FNYEAQ. The CDR3 loop is CASRQQGSYEQYF. CDR3 bases: TGTGCCAGCAGGCAACAGGGGAGCTACGAGCAGTACTTC.